The table lists the clone carrying this TCR beta chain with a few counts. As yet, its antigen is unknown. The entry originates in a study of early T cells in non-severe SARS-CoV-2 infection. General study points: VDJdb-based annotation leaned toward anti-spike CD8 responses and missed private and CD4 specificities.

CDR1 SQVTM and CDR2 ANQGSEA come from the germline V gene. This CDR3 is 14 amino acids long. Trimming removed 4 bases from V and 7 bases from J; junction bases left unmatched: 13. Unique molecular identifier tags were affixed to discrete cDNA molecules. Each CDR3 protein is one row after TCRdb ran MiXCR on the 5' RACE reads. The sample includes about 77,000 distinct CDR3 sequences, roughly 9.4% of them seen just once. Sequenced material: whole blood. This chain links TRBV29-1 with TRBJ2-7; TRBD2 matches 7 bases. The source of this sequence is an adult who was a healthcare worker with PCR-confirmed SARS-CoV-2 infection or an uninfected control (not recorded which). The CDR3 loop is CSVAGLAEPREQYF. The CDR3 nucleotides read TGCAGCGTTGCGGGTCTAGCGGAGCCTAGGGAGCAGTACTTC.